This TCR beta chain comes out of a study of blood T cell repertoires in COVID-19. The overall study: Whether acute or convalescent, the COVID-19 samples came from the United States, Italy and Spain. T cells, B-cell-depleted T cells, or PBMCs provided the cDNA or gDNA that served as material.

Authors' analysis steps: Quantification of nucleated cells was approximated via reference gene primer amplification. Using immunoSEQ multiplex PCR, the repertoire was profiled, and TCRdb retains in-frame clones only, with some absent. The DNA was the basis for D and trimming; V, J and clone size are from that table. The data hold 210,000 or so clones, with about 90% observed a single time. Trimming shortened V by 6 bases and J by 2 bases, and 13 bases separated the two germline ends. This CDR3 contains 14 residues. Per the germline V gene, CDR1 is LNHDA and CDR2 is SQIVND (reference sequence). The sample holds a few counts of this clone.

This rearrangement joins TRBV19 to TRBJ1-2; no clear D. The TCR was taken from a man aged 40-55 years with active or convalescent COVID-19. The source material was peripheral blood. Here the CDR3 reads CASSGTGKNYGYTF. The CDR3 DNA reads as TGTGCCAGTAGCGGTACGGGGAAAAACTATGGCTACACCTTC.